This passage covers 9 T cell receptor beta chains from one sample sequenced in a study of early stage breast cancer tumors (dated by TCRdb to the late 2010s). Library construction relied on the immunoSEQ multiplex PCR assay. Here the immuneACCESS table is served through TCRdb, limited to in-frame sequences with V and J called. Missing clones are a known gap in these copies; in checked studies unresolved V genes cover under half, and the rest lacks a known reason. Here the sample has some 36,000 clones; approximately 74% occur a single time. The top ten constitute 6.8% of the sample. The sequenced material came from blood. Receptor source: a person in their 60s with breast cancer.

This chain connects TRBV6-6 to TRBJ1-1; perhaps TRBD1 as D (5 bases). There are 13 residues in the CDR3. CDR1 is MNHNY and CDR2 is SVGAGI in the germline V gene (reference sequence). The V gene lost 10 bases and the J gene lost 5 bases, with 17 bases spanning the gap. The CDR3 coding sequence is TGTGCCACCTCCTGGGGGTTTGGGACTGAAGCTTTCTTT. Translation: CATSWGFGTEAFF.

The rearrangement joins TRBV27 to TRBJ2-7; 7 bases align to TRBD1. Germline CDR1 MNHEY, CDR2 SMNVEV (reference sequence). V gave up 6 bases and J gave up 0 bases; unmatched junction bases: 2. The CDR3 sequence is 13 residues long. DNA for the CDR3: TGTGCCAGCAGCTGGGACAGCTCCTACGAGCAGTACTTC. Its protein is CASSWDSSYEQYF.

The chain has TRBV28 and TRBJ1-5, with D perhaps TRBD1 (5 bases). The CDR3 is made up of 15 amino acids. The V gene lost 5 bases and the J gene lost 2 bases, with 13 bases spanning the gap. The V gene's germline CDR1 is MDHEN and CDR2 SYDVKM. The CDR3 loop reads CASSPGGGGNQPQHF. As DNA, the CDR3 is TGTGCCAGCAGTCCCGGGGGAGGGGGCAATCAGCCCCAGCATTTT.

This clone was observed once. The chain employs TRBV4-1 and TRBJ2-1; 8 bases fit TRBD1. J gave up 10 bases and V 1 base, and 9 bases lay outside the gene matches. Germline V gene data show CDR1 as MGHRA and CDR2 as YSYEKL. The CDR3 is 15 amino acids. Written as DNA, the CDR3 is TGCGCCAGCAGCCAAGTTACGGACAGGGAAAACGAGCAGTTCTTC. Protein sequence: CASSQVTDRENEQFF.

This chain uses TRBV27 with TRBJ2-1; 9 bases are a match to TRBD1. CDR1 is MNHEY, CDR2 SMNVEV, per germline (reference sequence). CDR3 length: 15 amino acids. Trimming at V came to 5 bases and at J to 4 bases, leaving 6 bases not matched to a gene. This CDR3 is CASSLTGTGYNEQFF. CDR3 bases: TGTGCCAGCAGTCTCACCGGGACAGGGTACAATGAGCAGTTCTTC.

The V gene is TRBV6-6, the J gene TRBJ1-1, with no clear D. The V gene lost 0 bases and the J gene lost 4 bases, with 6 bases spanning the gap. From germline, CDR1 is MNHNY and CDR2 SVGAGI (reference sequence). The CDR3 runs to 13 residues. The CDR3 loop is CASSYSISTEAFF. The CDR3 DNA reads TGTGCCAGCAGTTACTCGATCTCCACTGAAGCTTTCTTT.

This clone was detected once. The genes are TRBV6-5 and TRBJ1-6; D unresolved. CDR1 MNHEY and CDR2 SVGAGI come from the germline V gene. The V end was cut by 5 bases, the J end by 0 bases, with 5 bases between. This CDR3 has 14 amino acids. The chain's CDR3 is CASSRSSYNSPLHF. CDR3 bases: TGTGCCAGCAGTCGGAGCTCCTATAATTCACCCCTCCACTTT.

The chain joins TRBV2 to TRBJ1-1, with D tentatively TRBD1 (6 bases). The CDR3 is made up of 19 amino acids. Germline assignment: CDR1 SNHLY and CDR2 FYNNEI. V lost 10 bases and J lost 1, with 31 bases in between. The CDR3 DNA sequence: TGTGCCATCCGGATTATGGGGGCTGCGGGTTTAGGTCAGAACACTGAAGCTTTCTTT. This translates into CAIRIMGAAGLGQNTEAFF.

This clone was counted only a few times. The chain combines TRBV5-5 with TRBJ2-7; D is perhaps TRBD2 (6 bases). Germline V gene sequence: CDR1 SGHKS, CDR2 YYEKEE (reference sequence). Between the trimmed V and J ends, which lost 0 bases and 0 bases, there was a span of 16 bases. The CDR3 spans 17 residues. The CDR3, as DNA: TGTGCCAGCAGCTTGGGAACGGGCAGGGACTTCTCCTACGAGCAGTACTTC. Protein sequence: CASSLGTGRDFSYEQYF.